The source of this T cell receptor (beta chain) is a study of T cells expressing NK-cell markers. Notes on the study in general: HCMV specificity was not established for the expanded NKG2C+ T cell clones.

TCRdb re-called the 5' RACE reads; one entry per CDR3 protein, DNA not given. Its table lists 450,000 to 600,000 distinct CDR3 sequences. Note on this clonotype: Its target is unknown.

This CDR3 is built from 15 residues. The material sequenced was blood T cells: a sorted CD56 or NKG2C T cell subset, CD4+ or CD8+ T cells, or bulk PBMC T cells (not recorded which). This TCR was sampled from a man aged 18-30 years in good health. The V and J genes are TRBV12-3 or TRBV12-4 and TRBJ2-5; absent DNA, TCRdb's TRBD1 call cannot be checked. The CDR3 sequence is CASSSDRTHQETQYF.